The source of this T cell receptor beta chain is a study of T cell responses to AZD1222 COVID-19 vaccine. Repertoires were generated with immunoSEQ multiplex PCR, while TCRdb's copy carries only in-frame clones and drops some. Among about 83,000 clones listed, about 82% were seen once. From germline, CDR1 is SGHNT and CDR2 YYREEE (reference sequence). V trimming: 4 bases; J trimming: 11 bases; junction bases outside the gene matches: 13. CDR3 length: 16 amino acids. The sample in question was peripheral blood, obtained on day 0 of AZD1222 vaccination. This receptor was obtained from an adult in good health. The chain links TRBV5-4 to TRBJ1-6, with 9 nucleotides matching TRBD1. This CDR3 reads CASSPGQGQLGPPLHF. In DNA, the CDR3 is TGTGCCAGCAGCCCGGGACAGGGCCAGCTTGGGCCACCCCTCCACTTT.